The 25 T cell receptor beta chains in this list originate from one sample, sequenced in a study of response to subunit inactivated influenza vaccine. TCRdb re-derived calls from the RT-PCR reads in MiXCR, one entry per CDR3 protein. This table has hundreds of thousands of distinct CDR3 sequences, approximately 15% appearing once. This specimen was CD4+ T cells sorted from PBMCs, taken 23 to 25 months after vaccination. These receptors were collected from a man between 50 and 69 years old who received an inactivated influenza vaccine.

The chain carries TRBV7-6 and TRBJ2-7, with D perhaps TRBD1 or TRBD2 (7 bases each). Germline CDR1 SGHVS, CDR2 FNYEAQ. The CDR3 spans 16 residues. V lost 5 bases to trimming and J lost 3 bases, with 20 bases between them. The CDR3 loop reads CASSPGGAFRDYEQYF. CDR3 in DNA: TGTGCCAGCAGCCCAGGGGGGGCTTTTCGAGACTACGAGCAGTACTTC.

The V and J genes are TRBV7-2 and TRBJ2-5, with a possible D match to TRBD1 (5 bases). V lost 4 bases and J 4 bases, leaving 13 bases between the germline ends. The CDR3 consists of 14 residues. Germline V gene sequence: CDR1 SGHTA, CDR2 FQGNSA. The CDR3: CASSSQGRAETQYF. The CDR3 DNA sequence: TGTGCCAGCAGCTCCCAGGGTAGGGCAGAGACCCAGTACTTC.

This clonotype was picked up many times. V is TRBV5-1 and J is TRBJ1-1; TRBD1 matches 9 bases. Looked up from germline, CDR1 is SGHRS and CDR2 is YFSETQ. V lost 4 bases, J lost 2 bases, and 3 bases stayed unmatched. CDR3 length equals 14 residues. CDR3 DNA: TGCGCCAGCAGCCTGGACAGGGGTAACACTGAAGCTTTCTTT. Protein sequence: CASSLDRGNTEAFF. The complete variable domain, with remaining parts taken from reference TRBV5-1 and TRBJ1-1, reads KAGVTQTPRYLIKTRGQQVTLSCSPISGHRSVSWYQQTPGQGLQFLFEYFSETQRNKGNFPGRFSGRQFSNSRSEMNVSTLELGDSALYLCASSLDRGNTEAFFGQGTRLTVV.

The J gene is TRBJ2-7, the V gene TRBV7-2, with 12 bases fitting TRBD2. The length of the CDR3 is 14 residues. Trimming cost V 4 bases and J 6 bases; bases outside gene matches: 4. The germline V gene has CDR1 SGHTA and CDR2 FQGNSA. The CDR3 loop reads CASSWTSGTAEQYF. CDR3 DNA: TGTGCCAGCAGCTGGACTAGCGGGACTGCCGAGCAGTACTTC.

This clonotype was counted only a few times. The genes are TRBV7-2 and TRBJ2-5, with unresolved D. The CDR3 length is 12 residues. The germline V gene encodes CDR1 SGHTA and CDR2 FQGNSA. Deletions cut 5 bases from V and 5 bases from J, with 9 bases between. The CDR3 loop reads CASSRQLETQYF. In nucleotides, the CDR3 is TGTGCCAGCAGCCGACAATTGGAGACCCAGTACTTC. The full variable domain, completed using reference TRBV7-2 and TRBJ2-5, is GAGVSQSPSNKVTEKGKDVELRCDPISGHTALYWYRQSLGQGLEFLIYFQGNSAPDKSGLPSDRFSAERTGGSVSTLTIQRTQQEDSAVYLCASSRQLETQYFGPGTRLLVL.

The CDR3 DNA reads as TGTGCCAGCAGTCCCGCGGGACTAGCGCAAACCACAGATACGCAGTATTTT. Translation gives CASSPAGLAQTTDTQYF. This chain connects TRBV27 to TRBJ2-3, with 10 positions matching TRBD2. CDR1 and CDR2 (germline): MNHEY, SMNVEV (reference sequence). This CDR3 region has 17 residues. V gave up 5 bases and J gave up 2 bases; unmatched junction bases: 10.

This clonotype was seen more than once but under ten times. The chain employs TRBV7-8 and TRBJ2-3; TRBD2 matches 9 bases. CDR1 is SGHVS and CDR2 is FQNEAQ in the germline V gene. The CDR3 runs to 17 residues. Trimming cost V 5 bases and J 4 bases; bases outside gene matches: 13. The CDR3 region is CASSPWGGGARADTQYF. For the CDR3, the DNA is TGTGCCAGCAGCCCATGGGGCGGGGGGGCTCGCGCAGATACGCAGTATTTT.

In its sample, this clonotype was seen many times. This rearrangement joins TRBV12-5 to TRBJ2-1; TRBD2 might be the D (5 bases). V lost 1 base and J lost 9, with 10 bases in between. This CDR3 has 13 amino acids. The V gene's germline CDR1 is LGHNT and CDR2 FRNRAP. Here the CDR3 reads CASGLGLAFEQFF. The CDR3 nucleotides read TGTGCTAGTGGTTTGGGCCTAGCTTTTGAGCAGTTCTTC.

J is TRBJ2-1 and V is TRBV19, with D maybe TRBD1 (5 bases). The CDR3 is 14 residues long. CDR1 and CDR2 (germline): LNHDA, SQIVND (reference sequence). V was clipped by 3 bases and J by 4 bases, with 10 bases between them. The CDR3 coding sequence is TGTGCCAGTAGTATCTACGACAGTTACAATGAGCAGTTCTTC. Protein product: CASSIYDSYNEQFF.

The chain employs TRBV7-2 and TRBJ2-5, with D maybe TRBD2 (6 bases). The CDR3 spans 16 residues. CDR1 and CDR2 (germline): SGHTA, FQGNSA. V lost 1 base and J lost 3, with 15 bases in between. The CDR3 region is CASSLGISAGKETQYF. The CDR3 DNA is TGTGCCAGCAGCTTAGGAATTTCAGCGGGCAAAGAGACCCAGTACTTC.

The rearrangement uses TRBV9 and TRBJ2-3; tentative D call: TRBD2 (6 bases). The germline gives CDR1 SGDLS, CDR2 YYNGEE. Trimming pared 4 bases from V and 0 bases from J, leaving 18 bases between. The CDR3 covers 17 residues. CDR3 in DNA: TGTGCCAGCAGCCCCCGGATCGGAGGGGATAGCACAGATACGCAGTATTTT. Residues: CASSPRIGGDSTDTQYF.

There are many counts of this clonotype. The J gene is TRBJ2-3, the V gene TRBV29-1; D uncertain. The CDR3 covers 11 residues. The V end lost 5 bases, the J end lost 4 bases, and 7 bases lay between the germline ends. Germline V gene lookup returns CDR1 SQVTM and CDR2 ANQGSEA. Here the CDR3 DNA reads TGCAGCGTTCGATTGGCAGATACGCAGTATTTT. It yields the protein CSVRLADTQYF.

The genes are TRBV3-1 and TRBJ1-2, with D hard to call. The CDR3 is 13 amino acids. The germline gives CDR1 LGHDT, CDR2 YNNKEL (reference sequence). V was trimmed by 5 bases and J by 8 bases, leaving 15 bases between them. CDR3 residues: CASSSRTSVGYTF. CDR3 DNA: TGTGCCAGCAGCAGCAGGACCTCTGTGGGCTACACCTTC.

This clonotype was counted only a few times. The chain couples TRBV20-1 to TRBJ1-3, with 9 bases that match TRBD1. V lost 0 bases and J lost 5; bases outside the gene matches: 2. Germline V gene lookup returns CDR1 DFQATT and CDR2 SNEGSKA (reference sequence). The CDR3 runs to 14 residues. In DNA, the CDR3 is TGCAGTGCTAGAGATACAGGGGGCCGAAACACCATATATTTT. It encodes CSARDTGGRNTIYF.

This clonotype was observed a handful of times. The chain carries TRBV7-6 and TRBJ1-2, with a tentative D call TRBD1 (6 bases). There are 14 residues in the CDR3. The germline V and J ends were trimmed by 4 bases and 5 bases, with 14 bases remaining between them. Germline CDR1 and CDR2: SGHVS and FNYEAQ. CDR3 DNA sequence: TGTGCCAGCAGCTCCAGCGCAGGGGAGTATGGCTACACCTTC. As protein: CASSSSAGEYGYTF.

This chain links TRBV10-1 with TRBJ2-1, with a possible D match to TRBD1 (6 bases). The CDR3 sequence is 13 residues long. V lost 4 bases, J lost 9 bases, and 13 bases lay in between. Germline V CDR1 and CDR2: WNHNN, SYGVQD (reference sequence). Here the CDR3 reads CASSGWTDSEQFF. Here the CDR3 DNA reads TGCGCCAGCAGTGGGTGGACAGACTCTGAGCAGTTCTTC.

The table lists this clonotype with a few counts. The V call is TRBV20-1, the J call TRBJ2-7; 7 bases align to TRBD2. V lost 5 bases, J lost 4 bases, and 8 bases stayed unmatched. Germline values: CDR1 DFQATT, CDR2 SNEGSKA (reference sequence). This CDR3 is 13 amino acids long. The CDR3 loop reads CSAVVAGLYEQYF. For the CDR3, the DNA is TGCAGTGCTGTGGTAGCGGGCCTGTACGAGCAGTACTTC.

The chain has TRBV12-3 or TRBV12-4 and TRBJ1-2; the D gene is possibly TRBD1 (5 bases). Trimming removed 6 bases at V and 6 bases at J, with 14 bases between. This CDR3 spans 13 amino acids. The CDR3: CASSPSRGNGYTF. The CDR3 DNA reads TGTGCCAGCAGCCCCTCGCGGGGGAATGGCTACACCTTC.

This clonotype was seen at least ten times. This chain links TRBV5-1 with TRBJ2-1, with D uncertain. Looked up from germline, CDR1 is SGHRS and CDR2 is YFSETQ. Trimming took 0 bases from V and 5 from J, leaving 12 bases between them. The CDR3 spans 15 residues. CDR3 coding DNA: TGCGCCAGCAGCTTGGGACACGGACGAGACAATGAGCAGTTCTTC. Its protein is CASSLGHGRDNEQFF.

V and J are TRBV20-1 and TRBJ2-1; either TRBD1 or TRBD2 may supply D (6 bases each). V dropped 7 bases and J dropped 5 bases, with 15 bases sitting between them. The CDR3 extends over 13 amino acids. CDR1 and CDR2 from the germline V gene are DFQATT and SNEGSKA (reference sequence). The CDR3 is CSVARGLDNEQFF. CDR3 coding DNA: TGCAGTGTCGCCCGGGGGCTAGACAATGAGCAGTTCTTC.

The table lists this clonotype with many counts. This sequence joins TRBV28 and TRBJ1-2, with 8 nucleotides matching TRBD1. This CDR3 comprises 15 residues. V gave up 4 bases and J gave up 4 bases; unmatched junction bases: 8. Germline V gene sequence: CDR1 MDHEN, CDR2 SYDVKM. CDR3: CASSSDGTGSYGYTF. Here the CDR3 DNA reads TGTGCCAGCAGTTCCGACGGGACAGGATCCTATGGCTACACCTTC.

The CDR3 DNA follows: TGCAGTGCAGCCGGGACTAGCGGGAGCGCAGATACGCAGTATTTT. Translation gives CSAAGTSGSADTQYF. The chain couples TRBV20-1 to TRBJ2-3; TRBD2 matches at 14 bases. The V gene end was trimmed by 6 bases and the J gene end by 4 bases; junction bases not matched to a gene: 6. The CDR3 sequence is 15 residues long. The germline gives CDR1 DFQATT, CDR2 SNEGSKA (reference sequence).

V and J are TRBV18 and TRBJ2-5, with 7 bases fitting TRBD1. The CDR3 runs 14 residues. Trimming at V came to 2 bases and at J to 3 bases, leaving 3 bases not matched to a gene. Germline CDR1 and CDR2: KGHSH and LQKENI. This CDR3 reads CASSPNRGKETQYF. The CDR3 nucleotides read TGTGCCAGCTCACCAAACAGGGGAAAAGAGACCCAGTACTTC.

This clonotype was detected a few times. The V call is TRBV7-3, the J call TRBJ2-3; D possibly matches TRBD1 or TRBD2 (5 bases each). From germline, CDR1 is SGHTA and CDR2 FQGTGA. The CDR3 has 14 amino acids. The ends were cut back, 3 bases at V and 2 bases at J, with 9 bases in the middle. CDR3 bases: TGTGCCAGCAGCTTCCGGGGCCACACAGATACGCAGTATTTT. Its translation is CASSFRGHTDTQYF.

This clonotype was seen only a few times. The DNA of the CDR3 is TGTGCCATCAGGGGAGGGGCTAGCGGGAAAGGGGCCTACGAGCAGTACTTC. Amino acids: CAIRGGASGKGAYEQYF. V usage is TRBV10-3 and J usage is TRBJ2-7; 9 positions agree with TRBD2. With 6 bases clipped from V and 2 bases from J, the junction kept 14 bases outside the gene matches. The CDR3 spans 17 residues. The V gene's germline CDR1 is ENHRY and CDR2 SYGVKD.